This T cell receptor beta chain appears in the sequencing data of a study of blood T cell repertoires in COVID-19. Across the study: Acute and convalescent COVID-19 samples came from the United States, Italy and Spain. The analysed material was cDNA or gDNA that came from T cells, B-cell-depleted T cells, or PBMCs.

Original analysis: Estimates of nucleated cell counts were drawn from the amplification of reference gene primers. TCRdb's copy holds only in-frame clones and misses some; the assay was immunoSEQ multiplex PCR. Clone size and V and J calls were adopted from that table, with D and trimming inferred from the DNA. The data hold approximately 250,000 clones, with more than 80% observed a single time. Sequencing was performed on peripheral blood. The sequence was collected from a man aged 25 to 40 who had recovered from COVID-19.

The CDR3 DNA sequence: TGTGCCAGCAGCACGTCGGGGGGCACCCGGAACATTCAGTACTTC. Translated: CASSTSGGTRNIQYF. The genes are TRBV6-2 or TRBV6-3 and TRBJ2-4; tentative D call: TRBD2 (7 bases). The CDR3 length is 15 residues. V lost 6 bases and J lost 7, with 19 bases in between. CDR1 MNHEY and CDR2 SVGEGT come from the germline V gene.